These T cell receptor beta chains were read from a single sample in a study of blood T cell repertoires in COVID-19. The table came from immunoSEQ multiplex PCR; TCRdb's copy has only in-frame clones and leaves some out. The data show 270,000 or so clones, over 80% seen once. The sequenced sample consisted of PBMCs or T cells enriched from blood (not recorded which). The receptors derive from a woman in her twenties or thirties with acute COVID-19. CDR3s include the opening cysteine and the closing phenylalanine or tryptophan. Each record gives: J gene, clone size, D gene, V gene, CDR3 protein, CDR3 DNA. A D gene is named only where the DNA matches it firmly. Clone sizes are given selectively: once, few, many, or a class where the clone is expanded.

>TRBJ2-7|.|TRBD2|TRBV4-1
CASSQVAGGYEQYF
TGCGCCAGCAGCCAAGTAGCGGGAGGATACGAGCAGTACTTC
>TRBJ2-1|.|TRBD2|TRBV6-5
CASTILAGGNEQFF
TGTGCCAGCACGATCTTAGCGGGAGGCAATGAGCAGTTCTTC
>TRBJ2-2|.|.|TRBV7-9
CASSPAMGGDGELFF
TGTGCCAGCAGCCCTGCTATGGGCGGGGACGGGGAGCTGTTTTTT
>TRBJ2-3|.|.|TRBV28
CASSPPGKRGDTQYF
TGTGCCAGCAGTCCCCCAGGGAAACGGGGGGATACGCAGTATTTT
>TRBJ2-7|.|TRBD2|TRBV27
CASSQPAGGPHDEQYF
TGTGCCAGCAGTCAACCAGCGGGAGGGCCTCACGACGAGCAGTACTTC
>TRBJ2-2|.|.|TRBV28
CATGGLANTGELFF
TGTGCCACCGGAGGCCTCGCGAACACCGGGGAGCTGTTTTTT
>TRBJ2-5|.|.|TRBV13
CASSLAPTVQETQYF
TGTGCCAGCAGCTTAGCTCCGACAGTACAAGAGACCCAGTACTTC
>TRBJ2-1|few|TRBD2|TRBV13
CASSLGTSGRSEQFF
TGTGCCAGCAGCTTAGGAACTAGCGGGAGAAGTGAGCAGTTCTTC
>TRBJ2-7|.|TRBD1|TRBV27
CASSSGTGVEQYF
TGTGCCAGCAGTTCCGGGACAGGGGTCGAGCAGTACTTC
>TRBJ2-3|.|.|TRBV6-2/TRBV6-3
CASSYVVTDTQYF
TGTGCCAGCAGTTATGTAGTTACAGATACGCAGTATTTT
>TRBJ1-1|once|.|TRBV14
CASSQLTEEAFF
TGTGCCAGCAGCCAGCTGACAGAAGAAGCTTTCTTT
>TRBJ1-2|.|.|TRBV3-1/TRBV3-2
CASSQKAHRVGYGYTF
TGTGCCAGCAGCCAAAAAGCCCACAGGGTCGGCTATGGCTACACCTTC
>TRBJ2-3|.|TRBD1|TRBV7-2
CASSLDRASTDTQYF
TGTGCCAGCAGCTTGGACAGGGCAAGCACAGATACGCAGTATTTT
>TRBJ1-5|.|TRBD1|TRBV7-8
CASTSGGQGFLTGPQHF
TGTGCCAGCACCTCCGGTGGACAGGGGTTCTTAACAGGGCCCCAGCATTTT
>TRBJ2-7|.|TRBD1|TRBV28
CASQYRGLVSYEQYF
TGTGCCAGTCAGTACAGGGGGCTTGTCTCCTACGAGCAGTACTTC
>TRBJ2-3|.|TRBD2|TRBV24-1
CATSDYPGTSGMPDTQYF
TGTGCCACCAGTGACTACCCCGGGACTAGCGGGATGCCAGATACGCAGTATTTT
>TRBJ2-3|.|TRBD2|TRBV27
CASRVPGLAGGRPSDTQYF
TGTGCCAGCAGAGTCCCGGGACTAGCGGGAGGCCGCCCATCAGATACGCAGTATTTT
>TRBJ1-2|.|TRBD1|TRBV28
CASSWTGQDYGYTF
TGTGCCAGCAGTTGGACAGGTCAGGACTATGGCTACACCTTC
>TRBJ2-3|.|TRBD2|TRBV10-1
CASSEGLAGDQDTQYF
TGCGCCAGCAGTGAGGGACTAGCGGGAGATCAGGATACGCAGTATTTT
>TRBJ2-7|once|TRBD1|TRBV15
CATSRSRTGPYEQYF
TGTGCCACCAGCAGGTCTAGGACAGGCCCCTACGAGCAGTACTTC
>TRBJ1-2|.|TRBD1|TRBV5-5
CASSSSGTGNYGYTF
TGTGCCAGCAGCTCTTCCGGGACAGGCAACTATGGCTACACCTTC
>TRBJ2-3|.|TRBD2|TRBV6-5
CASSYGLGTDTQYF
TGTGCCAGCAGTTACGGACTAGGCACAGATACGCAGTATTTT
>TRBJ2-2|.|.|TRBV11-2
CASSFRMTNTGELFF
TGTGCCAGCAGCTTCAGAATGACGAACACCGGGGAGCTGTTTTTT
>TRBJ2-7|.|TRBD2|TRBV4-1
CASSELAGAWEQYF
TGCGCCAGCAGCGAACTAGCGGGAGCGTGGGAGCAGTACTTC
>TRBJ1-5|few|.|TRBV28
CASSPPDIRTGQPQHF
TGTGCCAGCAGTCCCCCCGACATTAGGACTGGTCAGCCCCAGCATTTT
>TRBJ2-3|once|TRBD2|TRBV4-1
CASSPRTSGASTDTQYF
TGCGCCAGCAGCCCCCGGACTAGCGGGGCTAGCACAGATACGCAGTATTTT
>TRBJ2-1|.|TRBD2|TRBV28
CASSLAGGDNEQFF
TGTGCCAGCAGTTTAGCGGGAGGGGACAATGAGCAGTTCTTC
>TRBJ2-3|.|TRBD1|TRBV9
CASSVAGQGTDTQYF
TGTGCCAGCAGCGTAGCGGGACAGGGCACAGATACGCAGTATTTT
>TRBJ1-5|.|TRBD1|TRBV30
CAWSVARQGGSNQPQHF
TGTGCCTGGAGTGTAGCCCGACAGGGCGGTAGCAATCAGCCCCAGCATTTT
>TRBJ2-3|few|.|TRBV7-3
CASSLAGGTDTQYF
TGTGCCAGCAGCTTAGCGGGCGGCACAGATACGCAGTATTTT
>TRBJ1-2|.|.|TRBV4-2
CASSPPGFGDPEGYTF
TGTGCCAGCAGCCCCCCCGGGTTCGGGGATCCGGAGGGCTACACCTTC
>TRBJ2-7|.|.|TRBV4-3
CASSLQRGGYEQYF
TGCGCCAGCAGCCTCCAAAGGGGGGGCTACGAGCAGTACTTC
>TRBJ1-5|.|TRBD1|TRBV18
CASSPATGFNQPQHF
TGTGCCAGCTCCCCTGCGACAGGGTTCAATCAGCCCCAGCATTTT
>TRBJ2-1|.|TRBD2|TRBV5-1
CASLAGGVHNEQFF
TGCGCCAGCCTAGCGGGAGGGGTACACAATGAGCAGTTCTTC
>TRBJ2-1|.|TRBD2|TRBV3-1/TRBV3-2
CASSQDAGGAYNEQFF
TGTGCCAGCAGCCAAGACGCGGGAGGGGCCTACAATGAGCAGTTCTTC
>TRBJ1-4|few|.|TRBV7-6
CASGEFATNEKLFF
TGTGCCAGCGGAGAATTTGCAACTAATGAAAAACTGTTTTTT